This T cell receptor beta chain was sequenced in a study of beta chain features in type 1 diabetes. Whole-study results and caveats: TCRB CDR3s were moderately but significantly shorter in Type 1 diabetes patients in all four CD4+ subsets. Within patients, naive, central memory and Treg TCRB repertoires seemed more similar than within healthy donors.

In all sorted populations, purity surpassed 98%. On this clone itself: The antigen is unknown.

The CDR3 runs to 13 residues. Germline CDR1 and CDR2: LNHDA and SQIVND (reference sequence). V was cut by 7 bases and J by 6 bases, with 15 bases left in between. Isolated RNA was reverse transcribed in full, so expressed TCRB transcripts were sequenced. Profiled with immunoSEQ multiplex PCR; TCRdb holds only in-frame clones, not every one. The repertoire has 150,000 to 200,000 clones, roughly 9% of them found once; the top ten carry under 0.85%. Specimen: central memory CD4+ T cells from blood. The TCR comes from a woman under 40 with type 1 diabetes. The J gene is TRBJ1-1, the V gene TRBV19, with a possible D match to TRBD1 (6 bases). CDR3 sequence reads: CASNPQGTPEAFF. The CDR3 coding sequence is TGTGCCAGTAATCCGCAGGGGACCCCTGAAGCTTTCTTT.